Shown below are 5 T cell receptor beta chains from a single sample sequenced in a study of blood T cells in healthy people across ages. Sample-barcoded 5' priming and a J-beta primer mix drove a second PCR of 7 to 11 cycles. MiXCR, applied by TCRdb to the 5' RACE reads, yields one record per CDR3 protein. This sample has about 800,000 distinct CDR3 sequences, with approximately 25% found just once. The sample also formed part of further work on T cells of mothers and their children.

Sequencing was performed on blood. The receptor set was obtained from a boy aged 5-17 years in good health.

The chain is built from TRBV11-2 and TRBJ1-2; 8 bases agree with TRBD1. Germline assignment: CDR1 SGHAT and CDR2 FQNNGV. Germline trimming cut 4 bases from V and 8 bases from J; bases unmatched to any gene: 6. The CDR3 runs to 13 residues. In DNA, the CDR3 is TGTGCCAGCAGCTCCTATGGGGACAGGGGCTACACCTTC. Its protein product is CASSSYGDRGYTF. The full variable domain, with the rest looked up from reference TRBV11-2 and TRBJ1-2, is EAGVAQSPRYKIIEKRQSVAFWCNPISGHATLYWYQQILGQGPKLLIQFQNNGVVDDSQLPKDRFSAERLKGVDSTLKIQPAKLEDSAVYLCASSSYGDRGYTFGSGTRLTVV.

The chain employs TRBV7-9 and TRBJ2-7, with TRBD2 as a possible D gene (6 bases). Germline lookup yields CDR1 SEHNR and CDR2 FQNEAQ (reference sequence). The V gene lost 3 bases and the J gene lost 7 bases, with 10 bases spanning the gap. This CDR3 has 12 amino acids. CDR3 region: CASSFGGVEQYF. DNA of the CDR3: TGTGCCAGCAGCTTTGGAGGGGTTGAGCAGTACTTC.

The V gene is TRBV20-1, the J gene TRBJ1-5, with D tentatively TRBD1 (5 bases). There are 16 residues in the CDR3. Germline-derived CDR1 and CDR2 are DFQATT and SNEGSKA (reference sequence). Trimming removed 3 bases at V and 3 bases at J, with 18 bases between. This CDR3 reads CSASTGTRVNNQPQHF. The CDR3, as DNA: TGCAGTGCTAGTACTGGGACCAGGGTGAACAATCAGCCCCAGCATTTT.

The chain combines TRBV18 with TRBJ2-1; weak D call: TRBD1 (5 bases). The CDR3 consists of 13 residues. V was pared by 0 bases and J by 7 bases, with 7 bases between. Germline CDR1 is KGHSH and CDR2 is LQKENI. CDR3 sequence: CASSPPTENEQFF. In nucleotides, the CDR3 is TGTGCCAGCTCACCACCGACAGAGAATGAGCAGTTCTTC.

This chain joins TRBV15 and TRBJ2-4, with 8 bases lining up with TRBD1. CDR3 length equals 15 residues. Germline assignment: CDR1 LNHNV and CDR2 YYDKDF (reference sequence). The ends lost 6 bases at V and 0 bases at J; junction bases unmatched: 4. CDR3 coding DNA: TGTGCCACCAGGGACAGGGATGTAGCCAAAAACATTCAGTACTTC. It is translated as CATRDRDVAKNIQYF.